The T cell receptor beta chain described here comes from a study of shared clonotypes between healthy human individuals (dated by TCRdb to between 2020 and 2021). A note on the overall study: The cohort included a few men and a couple of women between 18 and 49 years of age. Libraries were prepared and TCR repertoires were sequenced by different laboratories using diverse techniques, in order to increase sequencing depth and limit assay-specific biases. Between about 0.8 and 8.9 billion PBMCs per donor were obtained by leukapheresis. To estimate repertoire size and how much clonotypes are shared between individuals, the study performed deep sequencing of blood TCR repertoires from about 5 healthy adults. For each donor, CD4 naive and CD4 memory were each run on three plates, CD8 naive on two plates, and CD8 memory on one plate.

Findings and caveats that apply to the study as a whole: Naive subsets generally had larger estimated clonotype richness than memory subsets did. Sharing across several donors was observed for about 4.8% of naive CD4, 3% to 3.5% of naive CD8, 2% to 2.5% of memory CD4, and roughly 0.4% of memory CD8 clonotypes. Pairwise subsampling led to the expectation that sequencing depth would affect the degree of clonotype sharing among donors. Clonotypes shared by all four sorted-subset donors showed higher generation probabilities than non-shared clonotypes. The genetic and exposure-history diversity represented was limited by the small number of donors. Only blood was sampled, and tissue TCR repertoires likely differ from those in blood. Incomplete sequencing was indicated by rarefaction of sorted-subset datasets, despite the large sequencing depth.

Sequences SGHAT (CDR1) and FQNNGV (CDR2) are obtained from the germline V gene. The CDR3 covers 16 residues, taking in both the cysteine and the phenylalanine. Here the CDR3 DNA is all that survives: 48 bases in frame from base 1. V is shortened by 5 bases, J by 1 base, and the region joining them spans 17 bases. TCR CDR3 regions were amplified from genomic DNA by multiplex PCR using the deep immunoSEQ assay. Extracted genomic DNA from each cell subset was spread evenly across all wells of several immunoSEQ 96-well plates, with each plate serving as a replicate. For sorted subsets, 200 ng of genomic DNA, equivalent to 25,000 to 35,000 T cell genomes, went into each replicate PCR. The purified libraries were quantified using a Qubit 3.0 fluorometer, sized with a Bioanalyzer 2100, and then quantified again using the KAPA Library Quantification kit. Each immunoSEQ 96-well plate was sequenced on its own single-read 150-cycle Illumina NextSeq 550 flow cell. The study's own analysis went as follows. The immunoSEQ output contained only junctional sequences without quality scores, so filtering could not match that applied to full-length reads. Sequences were annotated with PyIR, a Python wrapper for IgBLAST v1.9, and V/J genes and CDR3 were assigned using IMGT germline references. Reads were filtered out if the reads had weak V/J assignments (E-value above 1e-6), no CDR3, stop codons, out-of-frame junctions, or ambiguous translated residues. A V3J clonotype was defined by an identical inferred V gene, J gene, and CDR3 amino acid sequence. Percentage overlap between repertoires was computed as shared unique clonotypes divided by the size of the smaller repertoire. RTK rarefaction, the Chao1 estimator, and Recon v2.1 estimates of unobserved clonotypes were used to assess repertoire richness. For all TCRbeta clonotypes obtained by the gDNA method from several donors, generation probabilities were computed with OLGA. TCRdb limited this immuneACCESS table to in-frame rearrangements with V and J called. A share of clones is missing; checked studies link under half to unresolved V genes, and the rest is unexplained. V and J calls and clone size follow that table, whereas D and trimming were derived from the DNA. The sample yields 2 million or so clones; approximately 95% were counted once. The top ten constitute 0.1% to 0.15% of the sample.

The donors were healthy, HIV-negative adults who had no recently reported acute infections or vaccinations. Every donor was a Caucasian adult living in Nashville, Tennessee, USA. Magnetic negative selection was used to enrich CD4+ T cells, after which naive cells were positively selected on CD45RA and the negative fraction became the memory subset. Blood was collected by leukapheresis, and PBMCs were isolated by Ficoll-Histopaque density gradient centrifugation and then cryopreserved in liquid nitrogen vapor phase. Analytical flow cytometry was used to check the purity and quantity of every magnetically sorted T cell population. Genomic DNA was isolated from each sorted fraction and quantified by UV absorbance on a Nanodrop 2000c. With respect to this clone: Its antigen is currently not known. No much larger clone exists at a distance of one base, and base qualities are not known.

This receptor was identified in a man aged 18 to 29 in good health. The receptor chain draws on TRBV11-2 and TRBJ1-2, and perhaps TRBD1 as D gene, on 6 matching bases. Sequencing was performed on naive CD4+ T cells sorted from blood. Sample cell subset or site, as interpreted from the label and publication: CD45RA+ positively selected. The nucleotides are TGTGCCAGCAGCCGAACGGATACGGACAGTAACTATGGCTACACCTTC. Its translation is CASSRTDTDSNYGYTF.